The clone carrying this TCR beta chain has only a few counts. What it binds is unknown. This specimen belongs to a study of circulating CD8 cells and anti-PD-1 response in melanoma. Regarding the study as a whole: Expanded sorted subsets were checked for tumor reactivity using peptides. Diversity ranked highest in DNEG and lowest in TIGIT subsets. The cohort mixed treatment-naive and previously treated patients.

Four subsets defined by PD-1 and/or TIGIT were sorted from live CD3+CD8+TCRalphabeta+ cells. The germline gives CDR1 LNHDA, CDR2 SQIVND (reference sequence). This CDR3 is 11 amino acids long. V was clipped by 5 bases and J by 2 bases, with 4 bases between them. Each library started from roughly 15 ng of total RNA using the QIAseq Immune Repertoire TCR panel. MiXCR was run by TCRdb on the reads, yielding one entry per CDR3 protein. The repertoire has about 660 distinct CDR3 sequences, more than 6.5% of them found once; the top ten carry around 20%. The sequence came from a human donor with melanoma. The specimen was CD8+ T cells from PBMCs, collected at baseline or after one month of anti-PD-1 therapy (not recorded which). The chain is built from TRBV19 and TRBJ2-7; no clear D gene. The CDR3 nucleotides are TGTGCCAGTAGTTCGACCTACGAGCAGTACTTC. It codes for CASSSTYEQYF. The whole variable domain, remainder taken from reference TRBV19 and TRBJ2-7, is DGGITQSPKYLFRKEGQNVTLSCEQNLNHDAMYWYRQDPGQGLRLIYYSQIVNDFQKGDIAEGYSVSREKKESFPLTVTSAQKNPTAFYLCASSSTYEQYFGPGTRLTVT.